The rows below give T cell receptor beta chains drawn from one sample of a study of T cell responses to AZD1222 COVID-19 vaccine. Method: immunoSEQ multiplex PCR; TCRdb's copy keeps in-frame clones and lacks some. The sample records roughly 150,000 clones, about 88% being singletons. The sample consisted of peripheral blood, taken on day 0 of AZD1222 vaccination. Receptors were obtained from an adult in good health. Each CDR3 is given with its conserved first and last residue. D genes are given only for firm matches. Clone size appears in some rows only: once, few, many, or a class for an expanded clone.

j_call	cdr3_length	v_call	clone_size	d_call	cdr3_aa	cdr3_nt
TRBJ1-1	12	TRBV9	-	TRBD1	CASSDRQGEAFF	TGTGCCAGCAGCGATCGACAGGGTGAAGCTTTCTTT
TRBJ2-7	13	TRBV6-2/TRBV6-3	-	-	CASSWVKTYEQYF	TGTGCCAGCAGTTGGGTGAAAACCTACGAGCAGTACTTC
TRBJ1-4	12	TRBV9	-	-	CASSAPNEKLFF	TGTGCCAGCAGCGCCCCGAATGAAAAACTGTTTTTT
TRBJ1-1	14	TRBV28	few	TRBD1	CASSLDRPNTEAFF	TGTGCCAGCAGTTTGGACAGGCCGAACACTGAAGCTTTCTTT
TRBJ1-5	13	TRBV29-1	-	-	CSVGVRGNQPQHF	TGCAGCGTCGGCGTAAGAGGCAATCAGCCCCAGCATTTT
TRBJ2-1	15	TRBV19	-	TRBD2	CASSAIAGADNEQFF	TGTGCCAGTAGTGCAATAGCGGGGGCCGACAATGAGCAGTTCTTC
TRBJ1-6	16	TRBV12-1	-	-	CASSFGRQFSNSPLHF	TGTGCCAGCAGCTTTGGGCGACAGTTTTCAAATTCACCCCTCCACTTT
TRBJ1-2	18	TRBV28	few	-	CASSPGGGPTVSDYGYTF	TGTGCCAGCAGCCCCGGGGGAGGGCCTACCGTTTCCGACTATGGCTACACCTTC
TRBJ1-5	14	TRBV19	-	TRBD1	CASSLQGSNQPQHF	TGTGCCAGTAGTTTACAGGGGAGCAATCAGCCCCAGCATTTT
TRBJ1-6	14	TRBV28	-	-	CASSTPGGNSPLHF	TGTGCCAGCAGTACGCCAGGAGGTAATTCACCCCTCCACTTT
TRBJ2-7	14	TRBV19	-	TRBD1	CASSAGQVSYEQYF	TGTGCCAGTAGTGCGGGACAGGTGTCCTACGAGCAGTACTTC
TRBJ1-1	13	TRBV12-3/TRBV12-4	-	-	CASSTTGNTEAFF	TGTGCCAGCAGTACGACAGGGAACACTGAAGCTTTCTTT
TRBJ2-3	17	TRBV7-9	-	TRBD2	CASSSLQLAVSTDTQYF	TGTGCCAGCAGCTCCCTCCAACTAGCGGTTAGCACAGATACGCAGTATTTT
TRBJ1-2	16	TRBV19	-	-	CASSIVGDSGYYGYTF	TGTGCCAGTAGTATAGTTGGAGACTCCGGCTACTATGGCTACACCTTC
TRBJ1-6	14	TRBV6-5	-	-	CASEIGGANSPLHF	TGTGCCAGCGAGATCGGGGGGGCGAATTCACCCCTCCACTTT
TRBJ1-2	14	TRBV25-1	-	-	CASSERQKNYGYTF	TGTGCCAGCAGTGAGCGGCAGAAGAACTATGGCTACACCTTC